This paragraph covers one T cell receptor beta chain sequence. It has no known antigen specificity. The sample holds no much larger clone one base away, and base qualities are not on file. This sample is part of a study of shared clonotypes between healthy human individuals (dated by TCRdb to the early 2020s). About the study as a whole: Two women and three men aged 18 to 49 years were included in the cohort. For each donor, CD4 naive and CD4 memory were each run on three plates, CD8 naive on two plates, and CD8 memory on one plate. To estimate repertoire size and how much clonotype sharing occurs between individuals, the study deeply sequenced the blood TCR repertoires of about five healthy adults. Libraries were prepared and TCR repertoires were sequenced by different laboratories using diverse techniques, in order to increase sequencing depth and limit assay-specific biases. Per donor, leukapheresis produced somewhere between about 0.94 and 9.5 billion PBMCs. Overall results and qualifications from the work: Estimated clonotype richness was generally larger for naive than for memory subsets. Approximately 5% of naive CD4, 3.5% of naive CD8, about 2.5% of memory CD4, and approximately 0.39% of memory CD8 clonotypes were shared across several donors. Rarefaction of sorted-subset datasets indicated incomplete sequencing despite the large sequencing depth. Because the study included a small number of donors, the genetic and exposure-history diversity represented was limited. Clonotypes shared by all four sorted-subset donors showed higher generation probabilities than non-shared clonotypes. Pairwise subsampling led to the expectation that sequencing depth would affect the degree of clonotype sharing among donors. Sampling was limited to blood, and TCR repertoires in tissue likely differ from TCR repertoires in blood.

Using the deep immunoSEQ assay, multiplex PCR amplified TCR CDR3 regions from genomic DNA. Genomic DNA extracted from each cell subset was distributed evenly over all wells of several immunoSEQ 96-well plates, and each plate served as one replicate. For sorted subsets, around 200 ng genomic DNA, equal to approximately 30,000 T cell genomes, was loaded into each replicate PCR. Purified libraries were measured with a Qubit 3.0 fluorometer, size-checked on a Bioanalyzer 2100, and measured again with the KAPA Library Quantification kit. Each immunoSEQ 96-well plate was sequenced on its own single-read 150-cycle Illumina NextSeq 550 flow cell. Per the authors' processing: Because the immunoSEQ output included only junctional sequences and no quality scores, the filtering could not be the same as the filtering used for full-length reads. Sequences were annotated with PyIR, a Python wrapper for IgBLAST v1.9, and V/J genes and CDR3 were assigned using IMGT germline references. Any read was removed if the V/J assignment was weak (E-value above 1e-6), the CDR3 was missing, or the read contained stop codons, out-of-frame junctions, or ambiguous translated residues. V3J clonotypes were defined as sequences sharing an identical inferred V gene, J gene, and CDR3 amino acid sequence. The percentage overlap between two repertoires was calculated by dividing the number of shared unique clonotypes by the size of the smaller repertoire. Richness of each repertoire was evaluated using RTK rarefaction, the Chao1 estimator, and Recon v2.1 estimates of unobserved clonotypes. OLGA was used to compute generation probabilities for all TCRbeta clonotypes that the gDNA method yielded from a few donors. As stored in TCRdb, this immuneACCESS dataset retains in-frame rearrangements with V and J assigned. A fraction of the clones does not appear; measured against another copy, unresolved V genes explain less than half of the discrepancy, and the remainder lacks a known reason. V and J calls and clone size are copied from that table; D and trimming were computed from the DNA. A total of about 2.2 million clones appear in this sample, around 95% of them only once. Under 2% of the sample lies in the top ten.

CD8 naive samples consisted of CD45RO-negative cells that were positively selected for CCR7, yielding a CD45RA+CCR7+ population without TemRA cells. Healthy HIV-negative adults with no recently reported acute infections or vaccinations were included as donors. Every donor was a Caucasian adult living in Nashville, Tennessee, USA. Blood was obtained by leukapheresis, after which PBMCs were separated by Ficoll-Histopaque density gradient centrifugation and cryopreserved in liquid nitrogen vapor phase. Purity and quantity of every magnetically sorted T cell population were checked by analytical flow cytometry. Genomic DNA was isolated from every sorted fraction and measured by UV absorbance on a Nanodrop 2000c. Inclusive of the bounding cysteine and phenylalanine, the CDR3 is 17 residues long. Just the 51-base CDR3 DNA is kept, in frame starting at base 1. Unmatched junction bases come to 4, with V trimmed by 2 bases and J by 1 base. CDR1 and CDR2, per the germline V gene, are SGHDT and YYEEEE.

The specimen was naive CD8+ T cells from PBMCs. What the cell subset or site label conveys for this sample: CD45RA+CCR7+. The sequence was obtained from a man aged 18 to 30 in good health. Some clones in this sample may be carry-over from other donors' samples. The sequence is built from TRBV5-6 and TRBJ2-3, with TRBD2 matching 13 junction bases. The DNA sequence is TGTGCCAGCAGCTTTGGACTAGCGGGAGAGGGCACAGATACGCAGTATTTT. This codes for CASSFGLAGEGTDTQYF.